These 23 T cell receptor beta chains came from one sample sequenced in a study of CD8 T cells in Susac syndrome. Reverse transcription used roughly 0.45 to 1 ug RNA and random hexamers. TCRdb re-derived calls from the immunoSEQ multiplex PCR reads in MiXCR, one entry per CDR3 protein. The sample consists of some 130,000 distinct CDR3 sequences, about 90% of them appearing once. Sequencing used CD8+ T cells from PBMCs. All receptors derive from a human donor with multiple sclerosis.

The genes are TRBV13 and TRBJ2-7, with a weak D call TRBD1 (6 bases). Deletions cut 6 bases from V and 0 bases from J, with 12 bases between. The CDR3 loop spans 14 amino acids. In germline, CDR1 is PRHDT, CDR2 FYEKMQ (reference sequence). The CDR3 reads CASRAGELSYEQYF. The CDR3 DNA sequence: TGTGCCAGCAGGGCAGGGGAACTCTCCTACGAGCAGTACTTC.

CDR3 sequence (DNA): TGCAGCGTTGCGCCACTAGCGGGAGAAGGGGAGCTGTTTTTT. Protein sequence: CSVAPLAGEGELFF. V and J are TRBV29-1 and TRBJ2-2; 11 nucleotides align to TRBD2. The CDR3 is 14 amino acids. CDR1 SQVTM and CDR2 ANQGSEA come from the germline V gene. Losses at the gene ends were 4 bases for V and 8 bases for J; bases not matched to a gene: 6.

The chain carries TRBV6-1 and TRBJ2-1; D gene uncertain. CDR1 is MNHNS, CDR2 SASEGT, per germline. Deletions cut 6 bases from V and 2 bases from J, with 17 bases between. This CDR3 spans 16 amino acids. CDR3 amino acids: CASRAYSYDTYNEQFF. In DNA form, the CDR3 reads TGTGCCAGCAGGGCCTACTCCTACGACACCTACAATGAGCAGTTCTTC.

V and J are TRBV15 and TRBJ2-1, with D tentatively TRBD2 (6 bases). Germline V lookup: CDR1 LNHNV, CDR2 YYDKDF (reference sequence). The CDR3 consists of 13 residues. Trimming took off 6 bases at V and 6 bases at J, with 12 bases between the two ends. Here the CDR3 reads CATRGGLTNEQFF. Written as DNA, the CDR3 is TGTGCCACCAGGGGGGGACTCACCAATGAGCAGTTCTTC. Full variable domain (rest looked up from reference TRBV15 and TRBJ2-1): DAMVIQNPRYQVTQFGKPVTLSCSQTLNHNVMYWYQQKSSQAPKLLFHYYDKDFNNEADTPDNFQSRRPNTSFCFLDIRSPGLGDTAMYLCATRGGLTNEQFFGPGTRLTVL.

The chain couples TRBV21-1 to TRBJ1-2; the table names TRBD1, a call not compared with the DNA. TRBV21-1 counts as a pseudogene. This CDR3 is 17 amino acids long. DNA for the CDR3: TGTGCCAGCAGCAAAGAGACAGGGGTGCCGGTGGAGTATGGCTACACCTTC. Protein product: CASSKETGVPVEYGYTF.

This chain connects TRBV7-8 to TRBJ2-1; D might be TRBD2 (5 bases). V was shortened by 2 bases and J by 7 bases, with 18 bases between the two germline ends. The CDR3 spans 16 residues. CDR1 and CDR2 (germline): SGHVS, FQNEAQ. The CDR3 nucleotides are TGTGCCAGCAGCTTATTCGAGTCTAGCCTCTTAAATGAGCAGTTCTTC. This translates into CASSLFESSLLNEQFF.

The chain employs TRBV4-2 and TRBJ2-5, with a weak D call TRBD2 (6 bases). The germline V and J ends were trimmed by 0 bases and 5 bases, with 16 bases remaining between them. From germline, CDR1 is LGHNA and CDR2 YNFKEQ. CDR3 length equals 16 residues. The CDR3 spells CASSQEFGGDGETQYF. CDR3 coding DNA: TGTGCCAGCAGCCAAGAATTCGGAGGGGATGGGGAGACCCAGTACTTC.

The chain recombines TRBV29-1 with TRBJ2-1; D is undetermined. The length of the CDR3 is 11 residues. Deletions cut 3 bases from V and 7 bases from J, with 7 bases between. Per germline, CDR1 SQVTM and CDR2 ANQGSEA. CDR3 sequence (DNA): TGCAGCGTTGACAGCCCTAATGAGCAGTTCTTC. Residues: CSVDSPNEQFF.

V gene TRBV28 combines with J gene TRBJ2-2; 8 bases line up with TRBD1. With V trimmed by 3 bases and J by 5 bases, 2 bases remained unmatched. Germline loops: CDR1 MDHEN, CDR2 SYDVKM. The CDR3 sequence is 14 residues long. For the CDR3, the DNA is TGTGCCAGCAGTTTTTACAGGGGGACCGGGGAGCTGTTTTTT. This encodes CASSFYRGTGELFF.

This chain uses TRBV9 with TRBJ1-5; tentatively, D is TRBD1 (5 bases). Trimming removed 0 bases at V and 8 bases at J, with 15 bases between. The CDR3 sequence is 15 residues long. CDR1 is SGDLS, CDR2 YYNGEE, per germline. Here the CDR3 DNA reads TGTGCCAGCAGCGTAGAAGGTTCCCTGGGGGAGCCCCAGCATTTT. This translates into CASSVEGSLGEPQHF.

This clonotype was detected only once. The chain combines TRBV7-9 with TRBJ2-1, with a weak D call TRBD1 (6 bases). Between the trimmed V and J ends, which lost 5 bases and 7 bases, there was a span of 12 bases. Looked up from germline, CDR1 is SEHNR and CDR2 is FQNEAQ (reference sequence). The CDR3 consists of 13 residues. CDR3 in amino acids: CASSPGQSNEQFF. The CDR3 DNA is TGTGCCAGCAGCCCAGGACAGTCGAATGAGCAGTTCTTC.

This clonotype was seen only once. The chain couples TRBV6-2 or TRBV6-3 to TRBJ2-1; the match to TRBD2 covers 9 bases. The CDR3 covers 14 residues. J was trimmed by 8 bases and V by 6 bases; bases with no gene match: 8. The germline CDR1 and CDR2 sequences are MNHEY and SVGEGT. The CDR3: CASSLAGVFYEQFF. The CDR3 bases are TGTGCCAGCAGCTTAGCGGGAGTCTTCTATGAGCAGTTCTTC.

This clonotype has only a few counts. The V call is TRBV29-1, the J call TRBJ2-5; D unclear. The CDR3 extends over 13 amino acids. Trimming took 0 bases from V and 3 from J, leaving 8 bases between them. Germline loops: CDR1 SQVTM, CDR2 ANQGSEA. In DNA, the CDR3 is TGCAGCGTTGAAGACCGACTTAAAGAGACCCAGTACTTC. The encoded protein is CSVEDRLKETQYF.

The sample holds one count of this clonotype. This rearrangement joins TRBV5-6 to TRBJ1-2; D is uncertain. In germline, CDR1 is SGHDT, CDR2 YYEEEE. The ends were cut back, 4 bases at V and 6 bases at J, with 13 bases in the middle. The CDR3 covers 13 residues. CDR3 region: CASSQPAEDGYTF. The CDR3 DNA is TGTGCCAGCAGCCAACCCGCAGAGGATGGCTACACCTTC.

The CDR3 region is CASSPDRATEAFF. DNA for the CDR3: TGTGCCAGCAGCCCGGACAGGGCCACTGAAGCTTTCTTT. The chain links TRBV16 to TRBJ1-1, with TRBD1 identical over 8 bases. The CDR3 runs to 13 residues. Trimming cost V 4 bases and J 4 bases; bases outside gene matches: 2. The germline V gene has CDR1 KGHSY and CDR2 FQNENV.

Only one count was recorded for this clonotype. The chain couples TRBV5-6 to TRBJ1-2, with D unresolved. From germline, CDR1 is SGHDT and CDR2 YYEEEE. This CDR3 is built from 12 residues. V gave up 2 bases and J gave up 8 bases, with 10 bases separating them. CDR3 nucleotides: TGTGCCAGCAGCTTTGTCAGTAACGGCTACACCTTC. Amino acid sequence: CASSFVSNGYTF.

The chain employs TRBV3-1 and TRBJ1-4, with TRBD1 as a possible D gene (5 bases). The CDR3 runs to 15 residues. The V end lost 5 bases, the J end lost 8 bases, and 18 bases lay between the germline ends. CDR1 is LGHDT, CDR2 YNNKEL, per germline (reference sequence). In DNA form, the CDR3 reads TGTGCCAGCAGCTCTGGACGGCAGGGAGGCGAAAAACTGTTTTTT. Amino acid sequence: CASSSGRQGGEKLFF.

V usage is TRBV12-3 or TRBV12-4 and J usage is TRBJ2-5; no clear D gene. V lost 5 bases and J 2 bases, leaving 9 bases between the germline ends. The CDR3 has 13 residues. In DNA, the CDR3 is TGTGCCAGCAGTCGGTGGAGACAAGAGACCCAGTACTTC. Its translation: CASSRWRQETQYF.

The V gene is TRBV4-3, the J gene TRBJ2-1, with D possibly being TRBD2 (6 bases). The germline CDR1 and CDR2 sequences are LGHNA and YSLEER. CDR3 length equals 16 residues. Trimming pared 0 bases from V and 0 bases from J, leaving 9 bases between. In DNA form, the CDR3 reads TGCGCCAGCAGCCAAGATGGAGGGAGCTCCTACAATGAGCAGTTCTTC. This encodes CASSQDGGSSYNEQFF.

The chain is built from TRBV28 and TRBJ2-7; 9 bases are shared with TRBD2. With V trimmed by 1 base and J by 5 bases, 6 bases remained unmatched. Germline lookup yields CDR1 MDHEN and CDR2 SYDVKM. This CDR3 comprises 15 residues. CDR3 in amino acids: CASSLLEREVHEQYF. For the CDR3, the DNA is TGTGCCAGCAGTTTATTAGAGCGGGAGGTCCACGAGCAGTACTTC.

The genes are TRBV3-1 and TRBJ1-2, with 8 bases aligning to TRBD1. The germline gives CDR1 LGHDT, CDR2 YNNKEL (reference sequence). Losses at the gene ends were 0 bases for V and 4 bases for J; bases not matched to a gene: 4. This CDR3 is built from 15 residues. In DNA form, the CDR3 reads TGTGCCAGCAGCCAAGATTTTACAGGGGGCTATGGCTACACCTTC. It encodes CASSQDFTGGYGYTF.

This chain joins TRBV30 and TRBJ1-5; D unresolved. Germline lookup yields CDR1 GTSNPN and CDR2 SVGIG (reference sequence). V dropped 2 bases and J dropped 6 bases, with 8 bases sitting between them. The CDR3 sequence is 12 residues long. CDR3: CAWSRIGQPQHF. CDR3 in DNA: TGTGCCTGGAGTAGGATAGGTCAGCCCCAGCATTTT. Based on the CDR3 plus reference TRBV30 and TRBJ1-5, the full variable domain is SQTIHQWPATLVQPVGSPLSLECTVEGTSNPNLYWYRQAAGRGLQLLFYSVGIGQISSEVPQNLSASRPQDRQFILSSKKLLLSDSGFYLCAWSRIGQPQHFGDGTRLSIL.

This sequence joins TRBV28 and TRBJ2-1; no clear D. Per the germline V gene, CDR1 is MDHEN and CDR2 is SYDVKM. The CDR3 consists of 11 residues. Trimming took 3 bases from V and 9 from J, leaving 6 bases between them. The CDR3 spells CASSLSGEQFF. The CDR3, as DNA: TGTGCCAGCAGTTTGTCGGGTGAGCAGTTCTTC.